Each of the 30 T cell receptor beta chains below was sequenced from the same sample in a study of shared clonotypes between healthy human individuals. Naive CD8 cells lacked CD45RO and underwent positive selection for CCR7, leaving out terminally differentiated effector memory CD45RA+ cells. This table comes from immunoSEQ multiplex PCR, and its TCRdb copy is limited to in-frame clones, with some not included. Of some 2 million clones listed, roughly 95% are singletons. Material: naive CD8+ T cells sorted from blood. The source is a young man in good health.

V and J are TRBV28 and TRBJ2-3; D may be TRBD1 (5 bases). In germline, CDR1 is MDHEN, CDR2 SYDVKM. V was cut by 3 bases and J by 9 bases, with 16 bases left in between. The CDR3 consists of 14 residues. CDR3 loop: CASSLDTLRATQYF. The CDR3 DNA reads TGTGCCAGCAGTTTGGACACTCTCCGTGCGACGCAGTATTTT.

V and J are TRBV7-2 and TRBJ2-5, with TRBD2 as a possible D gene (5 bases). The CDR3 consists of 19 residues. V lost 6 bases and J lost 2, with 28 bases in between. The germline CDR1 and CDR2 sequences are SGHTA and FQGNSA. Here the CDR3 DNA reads TGTGCCAGCAGTTCCCCTAGCTCGTCCCCTCAATCAATTCAAGAGACCCAGTACTTC. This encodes CASSSPSSSPQSIQETQYF.

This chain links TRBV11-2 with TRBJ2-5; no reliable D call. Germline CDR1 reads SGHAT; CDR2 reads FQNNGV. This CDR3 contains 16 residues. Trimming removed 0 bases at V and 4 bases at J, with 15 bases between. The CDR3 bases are TGTGCCAGCAGCTTAGAGATCTGGGCATACGGAGAGACCCAGTACTTC. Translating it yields CASSLEIWAYGETQYF.

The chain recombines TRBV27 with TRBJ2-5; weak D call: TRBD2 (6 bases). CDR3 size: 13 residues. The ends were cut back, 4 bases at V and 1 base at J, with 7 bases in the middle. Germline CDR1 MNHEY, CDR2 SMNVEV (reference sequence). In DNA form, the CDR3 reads TGTGCCAGCAGTTCGGGACTCCAAGAGACCCAGTACTTC. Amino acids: CASSSGLQETQYF.

The CDR3 loop is CASSEFSTGGDGYTF. For the CDR3, the DNA is TGTGCCAGCAGTGAATTCTCTACAGGGGGCGATGGCTACACCTTC. The rearrangement links TRBV25-1 to TRBJ1-2, with 9 bases that match TRBD1. Trimming removed 1 base from V and 6 bases from J; junction bases left unmatched: 6. The CDR3 is made up of 15 amino acids. Germline CDR1 MGHDK, CDR2 SYGVNS.

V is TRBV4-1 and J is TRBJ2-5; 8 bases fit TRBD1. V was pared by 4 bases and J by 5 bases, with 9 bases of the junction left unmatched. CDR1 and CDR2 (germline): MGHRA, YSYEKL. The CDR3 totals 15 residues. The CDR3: CASSLLGQGRETQYF. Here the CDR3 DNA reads TGCGCCAGCAGCCTCCTCGGACAGGGAAGGGAGACCCAGTACTTC.

The CDR3 DNA sequence: TGTGCCAGCAGCCCCGATAGTCAATACAATGAGCAGTTCTTC. It specifies CASSPDSQYNEQFF. J is TRBJ2-1 and V is TRBV11-2; D unclear. The V and J ends lost 5 bases and 4 bases respectively, with 12 bases between them. Germline CDR1 reads SGHAT; CDR2 reads FQNNGV. CDR3 size: 14 residues.

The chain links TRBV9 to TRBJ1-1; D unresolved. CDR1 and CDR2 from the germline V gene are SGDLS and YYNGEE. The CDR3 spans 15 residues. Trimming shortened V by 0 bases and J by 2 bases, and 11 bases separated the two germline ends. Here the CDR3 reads CASSVVPDLNTEAFF. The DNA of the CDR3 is TGTGCCAGCAGCGTAGTCCCCGACCTAAACACTGAAGCTTTCTTT.

The CDR3 here is CASRASGARTDTQYF. CDR3 in DNA: TGTGCCAGCAGGGCGAGTGGGGCCCGCACAGATACGCAGTATTTT. This chain connects TRBV2 to TRBJ2-3, with D possibly being TRBD1 (5 bases). The CDR3 contains 15 residues. V shed 6 bases and J shed 1 base, with 14 bases lying between them. Germline V gene lookup returns CDR1 SNHLY and CDR2 FYNNEI.

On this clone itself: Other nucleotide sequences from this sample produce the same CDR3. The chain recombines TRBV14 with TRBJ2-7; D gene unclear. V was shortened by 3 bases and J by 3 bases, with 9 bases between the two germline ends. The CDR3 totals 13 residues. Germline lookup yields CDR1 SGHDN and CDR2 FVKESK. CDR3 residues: CASSHGSYYEQYF. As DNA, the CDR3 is TGTGCCAGCAGCCATGGGTCTTACTACGAGCAGTACTTC. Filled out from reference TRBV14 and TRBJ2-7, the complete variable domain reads EAGVTQFPSHSVIEKGQTVTLRCDPISGHDNLYWYRRVMGKEIKFLLHFVKESKQDESGMPNNRFLAERTGGTYSTLKVQPAELEDSGVYFCASSHGSYYEQYFGPGTRLTVT.

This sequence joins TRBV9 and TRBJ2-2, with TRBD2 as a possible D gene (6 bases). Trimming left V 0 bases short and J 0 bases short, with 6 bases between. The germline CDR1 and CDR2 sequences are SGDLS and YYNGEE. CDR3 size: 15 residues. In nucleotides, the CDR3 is TGTGCCAGCAGCGTAGGGAGGGCGAACACCGGGGAGCTGTTTTTT. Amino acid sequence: CASSVGRANTGELFF.

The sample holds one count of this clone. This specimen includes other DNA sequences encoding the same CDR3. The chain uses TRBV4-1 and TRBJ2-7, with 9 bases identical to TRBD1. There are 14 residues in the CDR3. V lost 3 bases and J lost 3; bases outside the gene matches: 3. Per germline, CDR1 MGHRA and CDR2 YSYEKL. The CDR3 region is CASSHRDRDYEQYF. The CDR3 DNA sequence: TGCGCCAGCAGCCATAGGGACAGGGACTACGAGCAGTACTTC.

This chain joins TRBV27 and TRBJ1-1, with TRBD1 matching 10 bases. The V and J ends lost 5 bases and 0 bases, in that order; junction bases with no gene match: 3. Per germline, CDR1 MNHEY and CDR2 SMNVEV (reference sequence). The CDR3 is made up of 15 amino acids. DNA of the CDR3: TGTGCCAGCAGTACGGGACAGGGGATGAACACTGAAGCTTTCTTT. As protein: CASSTGQGMNTEAFF.

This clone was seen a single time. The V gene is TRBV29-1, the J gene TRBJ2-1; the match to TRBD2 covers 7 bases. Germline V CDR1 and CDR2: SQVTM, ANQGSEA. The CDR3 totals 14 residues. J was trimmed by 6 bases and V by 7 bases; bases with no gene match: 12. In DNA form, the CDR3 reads TGCAGCGCCCCTGGGGGGGTAGTCGTCAATGAGCAGTTCTTC. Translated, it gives CSAPGGVVVNEQFF.

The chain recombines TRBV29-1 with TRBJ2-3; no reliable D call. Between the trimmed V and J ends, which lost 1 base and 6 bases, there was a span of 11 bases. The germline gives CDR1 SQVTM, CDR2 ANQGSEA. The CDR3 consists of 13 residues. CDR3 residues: CSVEGQSSDTQYF. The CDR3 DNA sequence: TGCAGCGTTGAAGGCCAGAGTTCTGATACGCAGTATTTT.

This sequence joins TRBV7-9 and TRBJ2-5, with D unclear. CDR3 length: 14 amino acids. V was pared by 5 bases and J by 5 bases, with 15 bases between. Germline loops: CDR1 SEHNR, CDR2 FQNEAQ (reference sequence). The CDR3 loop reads CASSNPLEIETQYF. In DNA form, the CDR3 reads TGTGCCAGCAGCAACCCCCTAGAGATCGAGACCCAGTACTTC.

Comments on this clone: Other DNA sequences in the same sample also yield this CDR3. CDR3 protein: CASSSGYYNEQFF. CDR3 DNA sequence: TGTGCCAGCAGTTCCGGTTATTACAATGAGCAGTTCTTC. This chain joins TRBV6-5 and TRBJ2-1; D gene uncertain. Between the trimmed V and J ends, which lost 4 bases and 4 bases, there was a span of 8 bases. Germline CDR1 MNHEY, CDR2 SVGAGI. The CDR3 extends over 13 amino acids.

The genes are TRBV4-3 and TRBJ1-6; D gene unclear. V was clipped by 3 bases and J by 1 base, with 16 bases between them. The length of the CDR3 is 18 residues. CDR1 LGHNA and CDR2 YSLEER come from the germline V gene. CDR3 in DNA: TGCGCCAGCAGCCAGCCCCCAAGGGAGGGTTCCTATAATTCACCCCTCCACTTT. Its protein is CASSQPPREGSYNSPLHF.

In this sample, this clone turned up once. The CDR3 coding sequence is TGTGCCAGCAACCCGCCGGGACTAGCGGACTACGAGCAGTACTTC. Translating gives CASNPPGLADYEQYF. The chain employs TRBV2 and TRBJ2-7; 11 bases agree with TRBD2. Unmatched junction bases numbered 8, after V lost 7 bases and J lost 3 bases. CDR1 and CDR2 (germline): SNHLY, FYNNEI. This CDR3 contains 15 residues.

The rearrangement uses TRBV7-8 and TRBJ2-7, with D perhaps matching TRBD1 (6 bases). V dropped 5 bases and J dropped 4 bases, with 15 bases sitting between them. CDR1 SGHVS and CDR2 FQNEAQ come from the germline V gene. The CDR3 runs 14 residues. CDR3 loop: CASSPRGGIYEQYF. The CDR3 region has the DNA TGTGCCAGCAGCCCAAGAGGGGGAATTTACGAGCAGTACTTC.

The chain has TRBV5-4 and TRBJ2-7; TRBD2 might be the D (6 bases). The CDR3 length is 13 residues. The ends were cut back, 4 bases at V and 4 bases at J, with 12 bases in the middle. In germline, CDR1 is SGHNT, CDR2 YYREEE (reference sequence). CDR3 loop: CASSPHGGYEQYF. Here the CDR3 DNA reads TGTGCCAGCAGCCCCCATGGGGGGTACGAGCAGTACTTC. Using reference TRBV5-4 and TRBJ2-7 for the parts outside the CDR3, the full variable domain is ETGVTQSPTHLIKTRGQQVTLRCSSQSGHNTVSWYQQALGQGPQFIFQYYREEENGRGNFPPRFSGLQFPNYSSELNVNALELDDSALYLCASSPHGGYEQYFGPGTRLTVT.

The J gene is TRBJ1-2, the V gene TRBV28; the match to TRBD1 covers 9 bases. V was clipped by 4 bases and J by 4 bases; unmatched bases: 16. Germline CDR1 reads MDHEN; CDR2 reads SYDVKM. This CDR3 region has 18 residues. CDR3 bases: TGTGCCAGCAGTTCGCCGGGTGAGTGGGACAGGGCCCTCTATGGCTACACCTTC. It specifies CASSSPGEWDRALYGYTF.

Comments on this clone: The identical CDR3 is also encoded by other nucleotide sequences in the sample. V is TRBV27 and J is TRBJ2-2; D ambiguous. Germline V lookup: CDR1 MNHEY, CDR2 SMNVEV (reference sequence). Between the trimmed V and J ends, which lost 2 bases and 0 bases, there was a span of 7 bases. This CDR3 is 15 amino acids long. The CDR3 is CASSLGVTNTGELFF. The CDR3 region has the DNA TGTGCCAGCAGTTTAGGAGTTACGAACACCGGGGAGCTGTTTTTT.

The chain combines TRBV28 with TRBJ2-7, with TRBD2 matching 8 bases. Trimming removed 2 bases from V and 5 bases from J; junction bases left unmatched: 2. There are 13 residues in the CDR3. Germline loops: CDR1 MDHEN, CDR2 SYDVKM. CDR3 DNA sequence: TGTGCCAGCAGTTTACGGGGGGGGAACGAGCAGTACTTC. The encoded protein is CASSLRGGNEQYF.

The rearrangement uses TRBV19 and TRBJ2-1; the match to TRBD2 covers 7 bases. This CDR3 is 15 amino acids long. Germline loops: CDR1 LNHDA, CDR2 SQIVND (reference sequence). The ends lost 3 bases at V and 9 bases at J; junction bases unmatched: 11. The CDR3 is CASSISGEGGSEQFF. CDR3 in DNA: TGTGCCAGTAGTATTAGCGGTGAGGGCGGGAGTGAGCAGTTCTTC.

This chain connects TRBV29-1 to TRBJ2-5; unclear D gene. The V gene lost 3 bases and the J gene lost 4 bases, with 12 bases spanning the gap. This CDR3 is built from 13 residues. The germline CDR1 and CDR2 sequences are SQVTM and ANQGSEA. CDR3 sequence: CSVEDGEIETQYF. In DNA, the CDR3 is TGCAGCGTTGAGGATGGAGAGATAGAGACCCAGTACTTC.

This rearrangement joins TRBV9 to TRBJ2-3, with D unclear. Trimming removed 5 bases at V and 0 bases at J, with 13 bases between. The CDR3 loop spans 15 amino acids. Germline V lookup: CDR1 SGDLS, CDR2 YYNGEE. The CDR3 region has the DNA TGTGCCAGCAGTTCGACGGTAACTAGCACAGATACGCAGTATTTT. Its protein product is CASSSTVTSTDTQYF.

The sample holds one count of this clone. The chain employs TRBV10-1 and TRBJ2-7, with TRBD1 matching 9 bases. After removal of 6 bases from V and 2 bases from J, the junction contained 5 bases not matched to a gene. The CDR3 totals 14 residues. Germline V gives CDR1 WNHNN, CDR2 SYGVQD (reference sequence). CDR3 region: CASSGTGQTYEQYF. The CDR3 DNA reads TGCGCCAGCAGCGGGACAGGGCAGACCTACGAGCAGTACTTC.

CDR3 nucleotide sequence: TGTGCCAGCAGCTTAGGGCTGGACACTTATGGCTACACCTTC. This encodes CASSLGLDTYGYTF. The rearrangement joins TRBV7-8 to TRBJ1-2; D perhaps matches TRBD1 (5 bases). The germline gives CDR1 SGHVS, CDR2 FQNEAQ. CDR3 length: 14 amino acids. The V and J ends lost 1 base and 5 bases respectively, with 11 bases between them. Full variable domain (outside the CDR3, taken from reference TRBV7-8 and TRBJ1-2): GAGVSQSPRYKVAKRGQDVALRCDPISGHVSLFWYQQALGQGPEFLTYFQNEAQLDKSGLPSDRFFAERPEGSVSTLKIQRTQQEDSAVYLCASSLGLDTYGYTFGSGTRLTVV.

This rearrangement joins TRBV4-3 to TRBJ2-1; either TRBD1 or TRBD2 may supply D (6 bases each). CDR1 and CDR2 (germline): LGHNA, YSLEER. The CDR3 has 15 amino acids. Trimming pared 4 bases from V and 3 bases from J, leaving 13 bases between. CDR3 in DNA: TGCGCCAGCAGCCCCCCGGGGGCAAGCTACAATGAGCAGTTCTTC. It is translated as CASSPPGASYNEQFF.